The 30 T cell receptor beta chains below all came from one sample that was sequenced in a study of T cells in Graves' hyperthyroidism and ophthalmopathy. Amplification yielded TCR beta CDR3 regions, with RNA transcripts as the source. The HTBI primer set was used in a first-round RT-PCR of the TCR CDR3. Using its own MiXCR run on the multiplex PCR reads, TCRdb lists one record per CDR3 protein. The sample has around 660,000 distinct CDR3 sequences, 40% to 55% seen once; the top ten hold approximately 7.2%. Sequencing was done on a sample of peripheral blood or thyroid tissue (not recorded which). The receptors originated from an adult man with Graves' disease, either hyperthyroidism or ophthalmopathy (not recorded which).

J is TRBJ1-1 and V is TRBV10-3; no firm D call. The CDR3 has 13 amino acids. The V end lost 4 bases, the J end lost 1 base, and 7 bases lay between the germline ends. Germline V gene lookup returns CDR1 ENHRY and CDR2 SYGVKD. CDR3 bases: TGTGCCATCAGTGTCGCAGCGAACACTGAAGCTTTCTTT. It is translated as CAISVAANTEAFF.

This clonotype turned up a few times. This chain uses TRBV13 with TRBJ1-2; D call uncertain. Germline V CDR1 and CDR2: PRHDT, FYEKMQ (reference sequence). CDR3 size: 14 residues. V lost 5 bases, J lost 0 bases, and 10 bases lay in between. For the CDR3, the DNA is TGTGCCAGCAGCCGACAAACAGCTAACTATGGCTACACCTTC. Protein: CASSRQTANYGYTF.

The gene calls are TRBV14 and TRBJ1-5, with D unresolved. This CDR3 spans 16 amino acids. The germline V and J ends were trimmed by 8 bases and 1 base, with 18 bases remaining between them. Germline CDR1 SGHDN, CDR2 FVKESK. The CDR3: CASSLSPPGSNQPQHF. In DNA form, the CDR3 reads TGTGCCAGCTCCCTCAGCCCCCCCGGGAGCAATCAGCCCCAGCATTTT.

This clonotype was seen more than once but under ten times. The V call is TRBV7-2, the J call TRBJ1-4; no definite D call. V dropped 6 bases and J dropped 8 bases, with 16 bases sitting between them. Looked up from germline, CDR1 is SGHTA and CDR2 is FQGNSA. The length of the CDR3 is 14 residues. CDR3 in amino acids: CASSPSGRREKLFF. CDR3 coding DNA: TGTGCCAGCAGTCCGTCCGGGAGAAGGGAAAAACTGTTTTTT.

This chain joins TRBV25-1 and TRBJ2-5; 10 positions agree with TRBD2. Germline V gene sequence: CDR1 MGHDK, CDR2 SYGVNS. The CDR3 spans 19 residues. The V segment lost 5 bases and the J segment 0 bases; nucleotides outside the gene matches: 15. The CDR3 protein is CASSYLRLAGVKYQETQYF. The CDR3 coding sequence is TGTGCCAGCAGTTATCTTAGGCTAGCGGGGGTCAAGTACCAAGAGACCCAGTACTTC.

V and J are TRBV24-1 and TRBJ1-2, with a tentative D call TRBD1 (6 bases). The V and J ends lost 6 bases and 8 bases respectively, with 18 bases between them. Germline CDR1 and CDR2: KGHDR and SFDVKD. The CDR3 is made up of 14 amino acids. The CDR3 spells CATSLGGEATGYTF. In DNA, the CDR3 is TGTGCCACCAGTTTGGGGGGCGAAGCGACCGGCTACACCTTC.

The V gene is TRBV2, the J gene TRBJ2-2, with D tentatively TRBD1 (5 bases). Trimming stripped 3 bases from V and 5 bases from J, with 10 bases between. This CDR3 has 14 residues. The V gene's germline CDR1 is SNHLY and CDR2 FYNNEI. The DNA for the CDR3 is TGTGCCAGCAGTGAGAGCAGGGAAACCGGGGAGCTGTTTTTT. This encodes CASSESRETGELFF.

The sample holds many counts of this clonotype. The rearrangement uses TRBV7-8 and TRBJ2-7; 7 bases align to TRBD1. CDR1 and CDR2 from the germline V gene are SGHVS and FQNEAQ. The CDR3 has 14 amino acids. J lost 7 bases, V lost 4 bases, and 10 bases had no gene match. CDR3: CASSSALQGSEQYF. Written as DNA, the CDR3 is TGTGCCAGCAGCTCCGCTCTACAGGGGTCTGAGCAGTACTTC.

This clonotype was picked up a small number of times. The chain combines TRBV7-9 with TRBJ2-5; 7 nucleotides align to TRBD2. Germline values: CDR1 SEHNR, CDR2 FQNEAQ (reference sequence). There are 17 residues in the CDR3. V lost 1 base and J lost 2; bases outside the gene matches: 10. The CDR3 reads CASSLDPSGAPQETQYF. CDR3 nucleotide sequence: TGTGCCAGCAGCTTAGATCCTAGCGGAGCCCCTCAAGAGACCCAGTACTTC.

About this clonotype itself: Just one base apart from a much larger clone, this may be a read error. V and J are TRBV7-2 and TRBJ1-6; TRBD1 matches 8 bases. The CDR3 contains 15 residues. The V gene's germline CDR1 is SGHTA and CDR2 FQGNSA. The CDR3 DNA reads TGTGCCAGCACCGCGACAGGGGCTTATAATTCACTCCTCCACTTT. Residues: CASTATGAYNSLLHF.

This clonotype was counted ten times or more. V is TRBV24-1 and J is TRBJ1-1; D gene ambiguous. V was clipped by 4 bases and J by 3 bases, with 8 bases between them. Germline CDR1 and CDR2: KGHDR and SFDVKD. The CDR3 sequence is 13 residues long. The DNA for the CDR3 is TGTGCCACCAGTGACAGGTCGTACACTGAAGCTTTCTTT. Translating gives CATSDRSYTEAFF.

This sequence joins TRBV2 and TRBJ1-6, with 9 bases identical to TRBD1. The germline gives CDR1 SNHLY, CDR2 FYNNEI. The CDR3 contains 16 residues. After removal of 3 bases from V and 7 bases from J, the junction contained 7 bases not matched to a gene. The DNA of the CDR3 is TGTGCCAGCAGTGATGGCTTGGGACAGGGCAATTCACCCCTCCACTTT. Amino acids: CASSDGLGQGNSPLHF.

The chain has TRBV29-1 and TRBJ1-1, with TRBD1 matching over 7 bases. CDR1 is SQVTM, CDR2 ANQGSEA, per germline. The length of the CDR3 is 14 residues. Trimming removed 4 bases from V and 1 base from J; junction bases left unmatched: 6. The CDR3 reads CSVVRDRENTEAFF. The CDR3 nucleotides read TGCAGCGTTGTCCGAGACAGGGAGAACACTGAAGCTTTCTTT.

This chain links TRBV19 with TRBJ1-4; possibly TRBD1 for D (6 bases). This CDR3 has 17 amino acids. The germline gives CDR1 LNHDA, CDR2 SQIVND (reference sequence). Trimming left V 9 bases short and J 4 bases short, with 24 bases between. This chain's CDR3 is CASSKEEWGRYNEKLFF. CDR3 bases: TGTGCCAGCAGCAAGGAAGAATGGGGGCGGTATAATGAAAAACTGTTTTTT.

J is TRBJ1-5 and V is TRBV2, with 7 positions matching TRBD1. The CDR3 totals 15 residues. The ends lost 2 bases at V and 5 bases at J; junction bases unmatched: 6. CDR1 and CDR2 from the germline V gene are SNHLY and FYNNEI. The CDR3 loop is CASSESPGGHQPQHF. The CDR3 DNA reads as TGTGCCAGCAGTGAATCCCCAGGGGGGCATCAGCCCCAGCATTTT. The full variable domain, rest sourced from reference TRBV2 and TRBJ1-5, is EPEVTQTPSHQVTQMGQEVILRCVPISNHLYFYWYRQILGQKVEFLVSFYNNEISEKSEIFDDQFSVERPDGSNFTLKIRSTKLEDSAMYFCASSESPGGHQPQHFGDGTRLSIL.

In its sample, this clonotype was seen once. This chain joins TRBV6-5 and TRBJ2-5; perhaps TRBD2 as D (6 bases). The germline V gene has CDR1 MNHEY and CDR2 SVGAGI. The V gene lost 7 bases and the J gene lost 3 bases, with 15 bases spanning the gap. The CDR3 contains 14 residues. CDR3 DNA: TGTGCCAGCACCAACGTGGGGGGAGAAGAGACCCAGTACTTC. It translates to CASTNVGGEETQYF.

This chain connects TRBV12-3 or TRBV12-4 to TRBJ1-3; a possible D gene is TRBD1 (5 bases). The CDR3 sequence is 15 residues long. V gave up 5 bases and J gave up 0 bases, with 11 bases separating them. The CDR3 sequence: CASSIGTYSGNTIYF. The DNA of the CDR3 is TGTGCCAGCAGTATCGGGACTTACTCTGGAAACACCATATATTTT.

V is TRBV5-1 and J is TRBJ2-7; 9 bases agree with TRBD2. With V trimmed by 5 bases and J by 3 bases, 9 bases remained unmatched. Germline loops: CDR1 SGHRS, CDR2 YFSETQ. The CDR3 runs to 15 residues. CDR3 DNA: TGCGCCAGCAGGACTAGCGGCACAGAGATCTACGAGCAGTACTTC. It is translated as CASRTSGTEIYEQYF.

The chain couples TRBV20-1 to TRBJ2-5; perhaps TRBD1 as D (6 bases). The germline gives CDR1 DFQATT, CDR2 SNEGSKA (reference sequence). This CDR3 has 15 residues. The ends were cut back, 6 bases at V and 0 bases at J, with 17 bases in the middle. The CDR3 sequence is CSASDSSWYQETQYF. The CDR3 coding sequence is TGCAGTGCCTCGGACAGCTCTTGGTACCAAGAGACCCAGTACTTC.

This sequence joins TRBV19 and TRBJ2-7; 10 bases match TRBD2. In germline, CDR1 is LNHDA, CDR2 SQIVND (reference sequence). V was clipped by 9 bases and J by 7 bases; unmatched bases: 18. This CDR3 comprises 16 residues. CDR3 sequence: CASTLAGPSRAGEQYF. Here the CDR3 DNA reads TGTGCCAGCACACTAGCGGGACCCTCGAGGGCCGGGGAGCAGTACTTC.

This clonotype was seen repeatedly, ten times or more. The chain recombines TRBV2 with TRBJ2-5; D possibly matches TRBD1 or TRBD2 (5 bases each). Trimming cost V 7 bases and J 5 bases, with 11 bases left between them. Germline CDR1 and CDR2: SNHLY and FYNNEI. This CDR3 contains 12 residues. The CDR3 reads CASMRGSETQYF. CDR3 in DNA: TGTGCCAGCATGAGGGGTTCCGAGACCCAGTACTTC.

Comment on this clonotype: A much larger clone differs from this one at a single base, so this may be a read error. The chain couples TRBV20-1 to TRBJ1-4, with D hard to call. V lost 3 bases to trimming and J lost 11 bases, with 13 bases between them. CDR1 and CDR2 (germline): DFQATT, SNEGSKA (reference sequence). There are 12 residues in the CDR3. The CDR3 sequence is CSARTGGDKLFF. CDR3 in DNA: TGCAGTGCTAGGACCGGCGGTGACAAACTGTTTTTT.

This clonotype has just a few counts. The chain has TRBV29-1 and TRBJ1-1; D not resolved. CDR3 length equals 14 residues. Germline assignment: CDR1 SQVTM and CDR2 ANQGSEA. Trimming removed 8 bases at V and 6 bases at J, with 22 bases between. The CDR3, as DNA: TGCAGCTTAGCGTTGGACCGCGGCACGCCTGAAGCTTTCTTT. This sequence encodes CSLALDRGTPEAFF.

Note on this clonotype: Since no conserved phenylalanine or tryptophan closes the CDR3, a read error is the likely cause. It is unclear where the CDR3 begins or ends on the DNA, so no DNA is shown, and the CDR3 is as TCRdb lists it. The chain employs TRBV14 and TRBJ1-1; the table names TRBD1, a call not compared with the DNA. The CDR3 sequence runs 10 residues, both termini included. Germline V gene sequence: CDR1 SGHDN, CDR2 FVKESK. CDR3 sequence: CASSQDTGFY.

This chain joins TRBV29-1 and TRBJ2-7; D may be TRBD1 (5 bases). The CDR3 is 13 residues long. Per the germline V gene, CDR1 is SQVTM and CDR2 is ANQGSEA. The V end was cut by 8 bases, the J end by 4 bases, with 18 bases between. The CDR3 loop reads CSLGVERDYEQYF. The CDR3 DNA is TGCAGCCTAGGGGTAGAGAGAGATTACGAGCAGTACTTC.

This clonotype was counted ten times or more. The rearrangement joins TRBV2 to TRBJ1-1; D is perhaps TRBD1 (6 bases). CDR1 is SNHLY and CDR2 is FYNNEI in the germline V gene. The V gene lost 7 bases and the J gene lost 0 bases, with 15 bases spanning the gap. The CDR3 contains 15 residues. The CDR3 here is CASTLMGDMNTEAFF. The DNA of the CDR3 is TGTGCCAGCACCTTAATGGGGGACATGAACACTGAAGCTTTCTTT.

The chain joins TRBV6-4 to TRBJ1-4, with a possible D match to TRBD1 (5 bases). From germline, CDR1 is MRHNA and CDR2 SNTAGT. The length of the CDR3 is 14 residues. Trimming pared 2 bases from V and 6 bases from J, leaving 10 bases between. CDR3 loop: CASSDPRGYEKLFF. For the CDR3, the DNA is TGTGCCAGCAGTGACCCAAGGGGTTATGAAAAACTGTTTTTT.

This clonotype was observed at least ten times. The chain couples TRBV2 to TRBJ1-5; D possibly corresponds to TRBD1 (6 bases). V lost 4 bases and J lost 5, with 15 bases in between. This CDR3 spans 15 amino acids. The germline V gene encodes CDR1 SNHLY and CDR2 FYNNEI. For the CDR3, the DNA is TGTGCCAGCAGTGTATGGGGGGCAGGTGATCAGCCCCAGCATTTT. Protein product: CASSVWGAGDQPQHF. Full variable domain (outside the CDR3, taken from reference TRBV2 and TRBJ1-5): EPEVTQTPSHQVTQMGQEVILRCVPISNHLYFYWYRQILGQKVEFLVSFYNNEISEKSEIFDDQFSVERPDGSNFTLKIRSTKLEDSAMYFCASSVWGAGDQPQHFGDGTRLSIL.

The chain combines TRBV7-8 with TRBJ1-4; 7 bases are a match to TRBD1. V lost 1 base to trimming and J lost 7 bases; unmatched junction nucleotides: 9. Germline lookup yields CDR1 SGHVS and CDR2 FQNEAQ. The CDR3 is made up of 16 amino acids. The CDR3, as DNA: TGTGCCAGCAGCTTAGACCAGGGGGGGCAGGGTGAAAAACTGTTTTTT. Protein sequence: CASSLDQGGQGEKLFF.

The chain links TRBV15 to TRBJ1-6; D is perhaps TRBD1 (5 bases). The CDR3 covers 14 residues. The germline V and J ends were trimmed by 3 bases and 14 bases, with 17 bases remaining between them. Germline V lookup: CDR1 LNHNV, CDR2 YYDKDF (reference sequence). In nucleotides, the CDR3 is TGTGCCACCAGCAGTGGGCTCGGGACCTCCGCCCTCCACTTT. Its protein is CATSSGLGTSALHF.